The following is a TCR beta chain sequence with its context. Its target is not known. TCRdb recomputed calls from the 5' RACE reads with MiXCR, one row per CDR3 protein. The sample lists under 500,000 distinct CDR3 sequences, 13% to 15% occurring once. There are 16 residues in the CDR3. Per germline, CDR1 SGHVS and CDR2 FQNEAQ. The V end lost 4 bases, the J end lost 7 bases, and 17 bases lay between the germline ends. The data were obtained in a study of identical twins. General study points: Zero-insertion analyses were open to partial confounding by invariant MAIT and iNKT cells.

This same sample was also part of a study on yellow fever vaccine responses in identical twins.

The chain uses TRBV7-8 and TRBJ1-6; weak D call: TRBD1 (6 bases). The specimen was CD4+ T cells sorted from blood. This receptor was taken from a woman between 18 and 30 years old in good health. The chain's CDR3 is CASSYTSGERNSPLHF. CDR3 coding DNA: TGTGCCAGCAGCTATACCTCAGGGGAGAGGAATTCACCCCTCCACTTT.